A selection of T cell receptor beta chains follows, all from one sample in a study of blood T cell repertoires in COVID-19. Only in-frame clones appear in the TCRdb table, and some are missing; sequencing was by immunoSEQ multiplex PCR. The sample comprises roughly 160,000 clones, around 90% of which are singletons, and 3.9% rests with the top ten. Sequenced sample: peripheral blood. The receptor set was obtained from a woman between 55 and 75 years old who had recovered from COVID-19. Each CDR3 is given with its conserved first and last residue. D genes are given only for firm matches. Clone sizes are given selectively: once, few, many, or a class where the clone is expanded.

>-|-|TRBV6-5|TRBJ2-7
CASSYTDRTGEQYF
TGTGCCAGCAGTTACACCGACAGGACGGGCGAGCAGTACTTC
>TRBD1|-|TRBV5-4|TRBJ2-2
CASSLVGQGNTGELFF
TGTGCCAGCAGCTTGGTGGGACAGGGTAACACCGGGGAGCTGTTTTTT
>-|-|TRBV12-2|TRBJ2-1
CASRSQLAGGLVNEQFF
TGTGCAAGTCGCTCTCAGCTAGCGGGGGGCTTGGTCAATGAGCAGTTCTTC
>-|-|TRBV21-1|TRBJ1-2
CASSEGLITGDYGYTF
TGTGCCAGCAGCGAGGGGCTCATTACAGGGGACTATGGCTACACCTTC
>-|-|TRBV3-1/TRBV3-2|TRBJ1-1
CASSQQGGGTEAFF
TGTGCCAGCAGCCAACAAGGGGGTGGCACTGAAGCTTTCTTT
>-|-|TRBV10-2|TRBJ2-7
CASSEYGQSYEQYF
TGCGCCAGCAGTGAGTACGGACAGTCCTACGAGCAGTACTTC
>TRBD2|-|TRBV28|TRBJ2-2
CASRTGLAGTGELFF
TGTGCCAGCAGAACGGGACTAGCTGGAACCGGGGAGCTGTTTTTT
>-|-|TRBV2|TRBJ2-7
CASSEYRDEQYF
TGTGCCAGCAGTGAATATCGGGACGAGCAGTACTTC
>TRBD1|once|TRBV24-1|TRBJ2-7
CATSDPNRGQSSYEQYF
TGTGCCACCAGTGACCCGAACAGGGGGCAAAGCTCCTACGAGCAGTACTTC
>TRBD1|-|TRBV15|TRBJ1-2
CATSRDQAQGAGYGYTF
TGTGCCACCAGCAGAGATCAGGCCCAGGGGGCTGGCTATGGCTACACCTTC
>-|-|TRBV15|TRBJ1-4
CATSRDQQEKLFF
TGTGCCACCAGCAGAGATCAACAGGAAAAACTGTTTTTT
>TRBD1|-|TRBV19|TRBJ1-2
CASSPQGTRNYGYTF
TGTGCCAGTAGCCCACAGGGGACTCGAAACTATGGCTACACCTTC
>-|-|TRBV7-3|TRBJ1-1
CASSFGENTEAFF
TGTGCCAGCAGCTTCGGGGAGAACACTGAAGCTTTCTTT
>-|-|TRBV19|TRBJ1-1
CASSIGGNTEAFF
TGTGCCAGTAGTATAGGCGGGAACACTGAAGCTTTCTTT